Given below is one T cell receptor (beta chain) in context. The antigen is not known. This record comes from a study of shared clonotypes between healthy human individuals. The CDR3 is 18 residues long. Germline values: CDR1 MGHRA, CDR2 YSYEKL. The junction had 12 bases not matched to a gene; V was cut back by 4 bases and J by 2 bases. The naive CD8 fraction comprised CD45RO-negative cells positively selected for CCR7 and excluded terminally differentiated effector memory CD45RA+ cells. Broader study findings: Lower generation probabilities were found for non-shared clonotypes than for those shared by all four donors. Several donors showed sharing of approximately 5% of naive CD4 clonotypes. Having only a few donors restricted how much genetic and exposure-history diversity was captured. Expectations were that clonotype sharing among donors would be affected by sequencing depth.

TCRdb keeps only in-frame clones here, not all; method: immunoSEQ multiplex PCR. Of millions of clones listed, less than 95% were seen once; the top ten hold roughly 1%. The receptor comes from a man younger than 35 in good health. Sequenced: naive CD8+ T cells sorted from blood. The J gene is TRBJ2-7, the V gene TRBV4-1; 12 nucleotides agree with TRBD2. CDR3 loop: CASSPRGTSGPYTYEQYF. The CDR3 DNA is TGCGCCAGCAGCCCCAGGGGGACTAGCGGGCCTTACACCTACGAGCAGTACTTC.